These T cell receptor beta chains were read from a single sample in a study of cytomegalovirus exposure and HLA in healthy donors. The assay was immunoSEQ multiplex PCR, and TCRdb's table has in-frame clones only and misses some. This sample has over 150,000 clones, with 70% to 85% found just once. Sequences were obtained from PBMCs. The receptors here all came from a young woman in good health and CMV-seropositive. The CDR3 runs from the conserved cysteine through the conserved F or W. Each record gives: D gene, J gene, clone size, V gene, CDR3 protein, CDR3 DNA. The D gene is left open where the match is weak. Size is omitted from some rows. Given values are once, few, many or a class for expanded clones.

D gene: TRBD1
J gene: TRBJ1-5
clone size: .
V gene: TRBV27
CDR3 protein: CASSLYTGAGQPQHF
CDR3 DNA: TGTGCCAGCAGTTTATACACAGGGGCAGGTCAGCCCCAGCATTTT

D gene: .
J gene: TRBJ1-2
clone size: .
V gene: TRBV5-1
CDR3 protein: CASSSDSLGGYTF
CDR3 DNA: TGCGCCAGCAGTTCTGACTCCCTCGGTGGCTACACCTTC

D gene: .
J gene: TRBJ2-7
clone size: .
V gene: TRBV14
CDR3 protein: CASSPRFGGEQYF
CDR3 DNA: TGTGCCAGCAGCCCCCGGTTCGGGGGCGAGCAGTACTTC

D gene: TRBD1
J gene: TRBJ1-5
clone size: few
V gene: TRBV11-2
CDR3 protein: CASSLSGTGHQPQHF
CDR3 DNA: TGTGCCAGCAGCTTATCCGGGACAGGGCATCAGCCCCAGCATTTT

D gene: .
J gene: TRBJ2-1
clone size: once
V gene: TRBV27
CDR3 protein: CASSPRTIYNEQFF
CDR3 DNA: TGTGCCAGCAGTCCTAGGACTATTTACAATGAGCAGTTCTTC

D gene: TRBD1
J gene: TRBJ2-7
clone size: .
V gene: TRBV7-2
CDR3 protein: CASSPRAPGQNVFEQYF
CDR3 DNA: TGTGCCAGCAGCCCCCGGGCCCCGGGACAGAATGTTTTTGAGCAGTACTTC

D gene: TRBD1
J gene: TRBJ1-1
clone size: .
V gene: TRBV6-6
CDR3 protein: CASSYQGGTEAFF
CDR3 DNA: TGTGCCAGCAGTTACCAGGGGGGCACTGAAGCTTTCTTT

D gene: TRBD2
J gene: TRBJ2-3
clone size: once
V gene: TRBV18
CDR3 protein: CASSPWGLAGTDTQYF
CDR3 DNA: TGTGCCAGCTCACCATGGGGACTAGCGGGTACAGATACGCAGTATTTT

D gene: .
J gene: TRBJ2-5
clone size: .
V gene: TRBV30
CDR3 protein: CAWSVRLIGSQETQYF
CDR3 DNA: TGTGCCTGGAGTGTACGATTAATTGGCAGCCAAGAGACCCAGTACTTC

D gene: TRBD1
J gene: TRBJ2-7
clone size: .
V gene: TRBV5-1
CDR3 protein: CASSWGQGRSYEQYF
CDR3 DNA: TGCGCCAGCAGCTGGGGACAGGGTCGTTCCTACGAGCAGTACTTC

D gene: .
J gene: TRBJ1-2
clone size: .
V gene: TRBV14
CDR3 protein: CASSRRRLSGGYTF
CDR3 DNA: TGTGCCAGCAGCCGTCGACGCCTTTCAGGGGGCTACACCTTC

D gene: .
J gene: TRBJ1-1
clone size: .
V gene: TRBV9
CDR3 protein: CASSPRPGMNTEAFF
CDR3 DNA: TGTGCCAGCAGCCCCCGGCCGGGGATGAACACTGAAGCTTTCTTT

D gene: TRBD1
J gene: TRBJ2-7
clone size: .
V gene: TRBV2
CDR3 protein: CASRTGQGSFGEQYF
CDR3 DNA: TGTGCCAGCAGAACGGGACAGGGGTCTTTCGGCGAGCAGTACTTC

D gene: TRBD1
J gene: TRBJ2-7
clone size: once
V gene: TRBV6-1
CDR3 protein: CASSSSGQGGEQYF
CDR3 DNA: TGTGCCAGCAGTTCCTCTGGACAGGGAGGCGAGCAGTACTTC